Below, 21 T cell receptor beta chains from the same sample are listed, as sequenced in a study of radiation and T cells in renal cell carcinoma. TCRdb's copy holds only in-frame clones and misses some; the assay was immunoSEQ multiplex PCR. The repertoire holds fewer than 200,000 clones, 88% seen once, with about 11% in the top ten. Time point reported: blood 4 weeks post-SBRT, at nephrectomy. This sample's treatment: 15 Gy SBRT to primary tumor, nephrectomy 4 weeks later. The sample was blood, taken from a patient whose treatment included radiotherapy and nephrectomy. These receptors originate from a woman aged 45 to 65 with renal cell carcinoma.

The J gene is TRBJ2-6, the V gene TRBV19; no clear D gene. There are 14 residues in the CDR3. Germline CDR1 reads LNHDA; CDR2 reads SQIVND (reference sequence). Trimming left V 6 bases short and J 0 bases short, with 6 bases between. CDR3 nucleotide sequence: TGTGCCAGTAGAGTGGACTCTGGGGCCAACGTCCTGACTTTC. Amino acid sequence: CASRVDSGANVLTF.

The chain carries TRBV6-4 and TRBJ1-6; D perhaps matches TRBD1 (5 bases). Trimming shortened V by 6 bases and J by 7 bases, and 22 bases separated the two germline ends. Per the germline V gene, CDR1 is MRHNA and CDR2 is SNTAGT. The CDR3 is 17 residues long. This chain's CDR3 is CASSGDGTSPLNSPLHF. CDR3 sequence (DNA): TGTGCCAGCAGCGGCGACGGGACTTCCCCTTTGAATTCACCCCTCCACTTT.

This chain connects TRBV5-8 to TRBJ2-5; D gene uncertain. Trimming shortened V by 6 bases and J by 3 bases, and 15 bases separated the two germline ends. This CDR3 region has 14 residues. Germline V gene data show CDR1 as SGHTS and CDR2 as YDEGEE. CDR3 in amino acids: CASMSWTTKETQYF. CDR3 nucleotide sequence: TGTGCCAGCATGAGTTGGACCACAAAAGAGACCCAGTACTTC.

This chain uses TRBV12-5 with TRBJ2-7; D gene ambiguous. V was pared by 8 bases and J by 3 bases, with 14 bases between. CDR1 is LGHNT and CDR2 is FRNRAP in the germline V gene. CDR3 length: 13 amino acids. The CDR3, as DNA: TGTGCTAGTCAGTTGGAAGTTCGCTACGAGCAGTACTTC. Encoded protein: CASQLEVRYEQYF.

This clone was counted only a few times. This rearrangement joins TRBV29-1 to TRBJ2-7; D unresolved. There are 14 residues in the CDR3. V was clipped by 4 bases and J by 0 bases, with 13 bases between them. Germline V gene data show CDR1 as SQVTM and CDR2 as ANQGSEA. The DNA of the CDR3 is TGCAGCGTTGCCCCTAGACCGAACTCCTACGAGCAGTACTTC. Its protein is CSVAPRPNSYEQYF.

The genes are TRBV2 and TRBJ1-2; the D is unclear. CDR3 length: 14 amino acids. Germline V CDR1 and CDR2: SNHLY, FYNNEI. Between the trimmed V and J ends, which lost 2 bases and 0 bases, there was a span of 7 bases. For the CDR3, the DNA is TGTGCCAGCAGTGAACACCCAGCTAACTATGGCTACACCTTC. Residues: CASSEHPANYGYTF. The full variable domain, with the rest looked up from reference TRBV2 and TRBJ1-2, is EPEVTQTPSHQVTQMGQEVILRCVPISNHLYFYWYRQILGQKVEFLVSFYNNEISEKSEIFDDQFSVERPDGSNFTLKIRSTKLEDSAMYFCASSEHPANYGYTFGSGTRLTVV.

This chain uses TRBV6-6 with TRBJ2-3; TRBD2 matches 8 bases. The germline gives CDR1 MNHNY, CDR2 SVGAGI (reference sequence). The V segment lost 6 bases and the J segment 5 bases; nucleotides outside the gene matches: 7. The CDR3 has 14 amino acids. In DNA form, the CDR3 reads TGTGCCAGCAGACCGGGACTAGGAAAAGATACGCAGTATTTT. The encoded protein is CASRPGLGKDTQYF.

This chain's CDR3 is CASSRQGLALSNTGELFF. DNA for the CDR3: TGCGCCAGCAGTCGACAGGGACTCGCTCTCTCGAACACCGGGGAGCTGTTTTTT. The rearrangement uses TRBV5-1 and TRBJ2-2; possible D gene TRBD1, 7 bases. From germline, CDR1 is SGHRS and CDR2 YFSETQ. V lost 5 bases and J lost 0, with 20 bases in between. The CDR3 has 18 residues.

This clone was detected only once. The CDR3 DNA is TGTGCCAGCTCACCAGTACTAGGGAATTCTTACAATCAGCCCCAGCATTTT. Translation gives CASSPVLGNSYNQPQHF. J is TRBJ1-5 and V is TRBV18; D gene unclear. Trimming removed 2 bases from V and 3 bases from J, with 17 bases in between. The CDR3 totals 17 residues. The germline gives CDR1 KGHSH, CDR2 LQKENI.

The genes are TRBV2 and TRBJ1-1; D perhaps matches TRBD1 (5 bases). Germline values: CDR1 SNHLY, CDR2 FYNNEI. V shed 7 bases and J shed 3 bases, with 15 bases lying between them. CDR3 length: 14 amino acids. The CDR3 loop is CASIPVGVDTEAFF. CDR3 nucleotides: TGTGCCAGCATCCCGGTGGGGGTGGACACTGAAGCTTTCTTT.

This clone was picked up one time. This chain connects TRBV19 to TRBJ1-3; unclear D gene. Trimming cost V 3 bases and J 0 bases, with 9 bases left between them. This CDR3 is built from 15 residues. CDR1 is LNHDA and CDR2 is SQIVND in the germline V gene (reference sequence). The CDR3 sequence is CASSMPRNSGNTIYF. CDR3 sequence (DNA): TGTGCCAGTAGTATGCCCCGGAACTCTGGAAACACCATATATTTT.

As concerns this clone: Different DNA sequences within this sample yield the same CDR3. The rearrangement uses TRBV5-1 and TRBJ1-1, with D possibly being TRBD1 (5 bases). The germline CDR1 and CDR2 sequences are SGHRS and YFSETQ. The CDR3 spans 14 residues. Trimming pared 0 bases from V and 4 bases from J, leaving 10 bases between. The CDR3 protein is CASSLAGAGTEAFF. The CDR3 bases are TGCGCCAGCAGCTTGGCCGGGGCGGGCACTGAAGCTTTCTTT.

The chain joins TRBV29-1 to TRBJ1-6, with 9 bases identical to TRBD1. Losses at the gene ends were 2 bases for V and 10 bases for J; bases not matched to a gene: 3. CDR1 is SQVTM and CDR2 is ANQGSEA in the germline V gene. The CDR3 loop spans 13 amino acids. CDR3 amino acids: CSVERQGDSPLHF. The DNA of the CDR3 is TGCAGCGTTGAACGACAGGGGGACTCACCCCTCCACTTT. Full variable domain (outside the CDR3, taken from reference TRBV29-1 and TRBJ1-6): SAVISQKPSRDICQRGTSLTIQCQVDSQVTMMFWYRQQPGQSLTLIATANQGSEATYESGFVIDKFPISRPNLTFSTLTVSNMSPEDSSIYLCSVERQGDSPLHFGNGTRLTVT.

The count of this clone is one. J is TRBJ2-2 and V is TRBV7-2; the match to TRBD2 covers 10 bases. Trimming cost V 8 bases and J 5 bases; bases outside gene matches: 2. The germline CDR1 and CDR2 sequences are SGHTA and FQGNSA. This CDR3 contains 13 residues. This CDR3 reads CASRSGRTGELFF. The CDR3 DNA is TGTGCCAGCCGTAGCGGGAGGACCGGGGAGCTGTTTTTT.

J is TRBJ2-2 and V is TRBV5-1, with D maybe TRBD2 (5 bases). The V and J ends lost 0 bases and 4 bases respectively, with 16 bases between them. There are 17 residues in the CDR3. Germline CDR1 is SGHRS and CDR2 is YFSETQ. CDR3 DNA sequence: TGCGCCAGCAGCTTGGACCCGGGAAACCCCGCCACCGGGGAGCTGTTTTTT. Protein sequence: CASSLDPGNPATGELFF.

The rearrangement joins TRBV29-1 to TRBJ1-2; 9 nucleotides match TRBD1. The CDR3 is 13 residues long. The germline gives CDR1 SQVTM, CDR2 ANQGSEA. Unmatched junction bases numbered 7, after V lost 4 bases and J lost 7 bases. This CDR3 is CSVATGGAAGYTF. Here the CDR3 DNA reads TGCAGCGTTGCTACAGGGGGCGCCGCTGGCTACACCTTC.

V is TRBV19 and J is TRBJ2-1; 8 bases are shared with TRBD1. The CDR3 length is 15 residues. Trimming cost V 6 bases and J 5 bases; bases outside gene matches: 9. CDR1 LNHDA and CDR2 SQIVND come from the germline V gene (reference sequence). In nucleotides, the CDR3 is TGTGCCAGTAGCCAACCTGGGACAGGAGACAATGAGCAGTTCTTC. Translating it yields CASSQPGTGDNEQFF.

This chain links TRBV7-9 with TRBJ2-5; no definite D call. Germline assignment: CDR1 SEHNR and CDR2 FQNEAQ (reference sequence). Trimming shortened V by 5 bases and J by 2 bases, and 18 bases separated the two germline ends. The CDR3 loop spans 16 amino acids. For the CDR3, the DNA is TGTGCCAGCAGCCTCGGCTACGTCGCCCTTCAAGAGACCCAGTACTTC. Its translation is CASSLGYVALQETQYF. Supplemented by reference TRBV7-9 and TRBJ2-5, the full variable domain reads DTGVSQNPRHKITKRGQNVTFRCDPISEHNRLYWYRQTLGQGPEFLTYFQNEAQLEKSRLLSDRFSAERPKGSFSTLEIQRTEQGDSAMYLCASSLGYVALQETQYFGPGTRLLVL.

This chain links TRBV9 with TRBJ1-1, with a possible D match to TRBD1 (6 bases). The V gene lost 7 bases and the J gene lost 1 base, with 11 bases spanning the gap. The CDR3 is 13 residues long. CDR1 is SGDLS, CDR2 YYNGEE, per germline. The CDR3 region has the DNA TGTGCCAGCTCCAAGGGACAGAACACTGAAGCTTTCTTT. Protein: CASSKGQNTEAFF.

CDR3 amino acids: CASSLRGGQGALNTGELFF. The CDR3 nucleotides are TGTGCCAGCAGCTTGAGAGGTGGACAGGGGGCGCTGAACACCGGGGAGCTGTTTTTT. This chain connects TRBV5-4 to TRBJ2-2; TRBD1 agrees at 11 bases. The junction had 9 bases not matched to a gene; V was cut back by 1 base and J by 1 base. The CDR3 sequence is 19 residues long. Germline lookup yields CDR1 SGHNT and CDR2 YYREEE (reference sequence).

This rearrangement joins TRBV6-1 to TRBJ1-1; 11 nucleotides line up with TRBD1. The CDR3 covers 15 residues. Germline loops: CDR1 MNHNS, CDR2 SASEGT. J lost 4 bases, V lost 6 bases, and 7 bases had no gene match. CDR3 sequence: CASSATGTGGTEAFF. For the CDR3, the DNA is TGTGCCAGCAGCGCAACCGGGACAGGGGGCACTGAAGCTTTCTTT.